Listed here are 15 T cell receptor beta chains from one sample, sequenced in a study of OX40 agonist ivuxolimab in advanced cancers. The repertoire was sequenced with immunoSEQ multiplex PCR; TCRdb's copy has only in-frame clones and lacks some. The repertoire holds approximately 43,000 clones, with 80% to 90% as singletons. The starting material was CD4+ or CD8+ T cells sorted from blood, obtained in a trial of the OX40 agonist ivuxolimab. The origin of the receptors is an adult with an advanced solid tumor such as melanoma, head and neck, liver or kidney cancer.

This clone was seen once. The chain carries TRBV5-1 and TRBJ2-1; 10 nucleotides align to TRBD2. Trimming cost V 7 bases and J 8 bases; bases outside gene matches: 15. The CDR3 spans 16 residues. In germline, CDR1 is SGHRS, CDR2 YFSETQ. CDR3 in amino acids: CASATIRLAGEDEQFF. The CDR3 DNA is TGCGCCAGCGCCACGATCAGGCTAGCGGGAGAGGATGAGCAGTTCTTC. The whole variable domain, remainder taken from reference TRBV5-1 and TRBJ2-1, is KAGVTQTPRYLIKTRGQQVTLSCSPISGHRSVSWYQQTPGQGLQFLFEYFSETQRNKGNFPGRFSGRQFSNSRSEMNVSTLELGDSALYLCASATIRLAGEDEQFFGPGTRLTVL.

The rearrangement uses TRBV7-8 and TRBJ1-5; 7 nucleotides match TRBD1. The CDR3 consists of 18 residues. Per the germline V gene, CDR1 is SGHVS and CDR2 is FQNEAQ. V was pared by 5 bases and J by 1 base, with 14 bases of the junction left unmatched. The CDR3 sequence is CASSLSATGAVSNQPQHF. CDR3 DNA sequence: TGTGCCAGCAGCCTATCAGCAACAGGGGCTGTCAGCAATCAGCCCCAGCATTTT. The whole variable domain, remainder taken from reference TRBV7-8 and TRBJ1-5, is GAGVSQSPRYKVAKRGQDVALRCDPISGHVSLFWYQQALGQGPEFLTYFQNEAQLDKSGLPSDRFFAERPEGSVSTLKIQRTQQEDSAVYLCASSLSATGAVSNQPQHFGDGTRLSIL.

The V and J genes are TRBV19 and TRBJ2-4; D is tentatively TRBD1 or TRBD2 (5 bases each). The V end was cut by 3 bases, the J end by 4 bases, with 10 bases between. The CDR3 has 14 residues. In germline, CDR1 is LNHDA, CDR2 SQIVND (reference sequence). The CDR3 is CASSIGGPKNIQYF. CDR3 coding DNA: TGTGCCAGTAGTATTGGGGGACCTAAAAACATTCAGTACTTC.

There are a few counts of this clone. The chain employs TRBV19 and TRBJ2-3; D not certain. V shed 6 bases and J shed 0 bases, with 4 bases lying between them. The germline gives CDR1 LNHDA, CDR2 SQIVND (reference sequence). This CDR3 spans 12 amino acids. The CDR3: CASRSSTDTQYF. The CDR3 nucleotides read TGTGCCAGTAGGAGTAGCACAGATACGCAGTATTTT.

The chain recombines TRBV19 with TRBJ1-4, with a weak D call TRBD1 (5 bases). The V gene's germline CDR1 is LNHDA and CDR2 SQIVND (reference sequence). Trimming stripped 7 bases from V and 8 bases from J, with 14 bases between. This CDR3 is built from 13 residues. CDR3 protein: CASTLRQSEKLFF. The CDR3, as DNA: TGTGCCAGTACCCTCAGACAGAGCGAAAAACTGTTTTTT.

The rearrangement joins TRBV6-1 to TRBJ2-3; no clear D. Germline values: CDR1 MNHNS, CDR2 SASEGT. V was trimmed by 8 bases and J by 6 bases, leaving 18 bases between them. This CDR3 is built from 14 residues. This CDR3 is CASQAGEPRDTQYF. As DNA, the CDR3 is TGTGCCAGCCAGGCCGGTGAGCCGAGGGATACGCAGTATTTT.

V is TRBV14 and J is TRBJ2-5, with TRBD2 matching over 7 bases. The junction had 8 bases not matched to a gene; V was cut back by 4 bases and J by 0 bases. Germline V gene lookup returns CDR1 SGHDN and CDR2 FVKESK. This CDR3 has 16 amino acids. The CDR3 DNA sequence: TGTGCCAGCAGCCCAGCCGGGCGGGGGTACCAAGAGACCCAGTACTTC. This translates into CASSPAGRGYQETQYF.

The chain combines TRBV7-8 with TRBJ1-4, with 9 positions matching TRBD1. Germline lookup yields CDR1 SGHVS and CDR2 FQNEAQ. This CDR3 is built from 15 residues. After removal of 5 bases from V and 6 bases from J, the junction contained 7 bases not matched to a gene. The CDR3 DNA reads as TGTGCCAGCAGCCTCCGAACAGGGGGCGATGAAAAACTGTTTTTT. Translation: CASSLRTGGDEKLFF.

The chain recombines TRBV18 with TRBJ1-3; no definite D call. In germline, CDR1 is KGHSH, CDR2 LQKENI. The CDR3 is 14 residues long. Between the trimmed V and J ends, which lost 2 bases and 0 bases, there was a span of 5 bases. For the CDR3, the DNA is TGTGCCAGCTCACCAGGCCTCTCTGGAAACACCATATATTTT. Translation gives CASSPGLSGNTIYF.

V and J are TRBV18 and TRBJ2-3; TRBD2 matches at 7 bases. V gave up 5 bases and J gave up 10 bases; unmatched junction bases: 9. CDR1 is KGHSH, CDR2 LQKENI, per germline. The CDR3 consists of 13 residues. In nucleotides, the CDR3 is TGTGCCAGCTCAACCGAAAGCGGGGATGCGCAGTATTTT. Its translation is CASSTESGDAQYF. The variable domain in full, completed from reference TRBV18 and TRBJ2-3, reads NAGVMQNPRHLVRRRGQEARLRCSPMKGHSHVYWYRQLPEEGLKFMVYLQKENIIDESGMPKERFSAEFPKEGPSILRIQQVVRGDSAAYFCASSTESGDAQYFGPGTRLTVL.

The chain employs TRBV9 and TRBJ2-3; no definite D call. Germline V gene sequence: CDR1 SGDLS, CDR2 YYNGEE. Trimming stripped 0 bases from V and 6 bases from J, with 14 bases between. CDR3 length: 15 residues. The CDR3: CASSVVPTSSDTQYF. CDR3 DNA sequence: TGTGCCAGCAGCGTAGTTCCGACATCTTCTGATACGCAGTATTTT.

The CDR3 DNA reads as TGTGCCAGCAGCTTGGCCGTGGGACAGCCCCAGCATTTT. As protein: CASSLAVGQPQHF. V usage is TRBV5-8 and J usage is TRBJ1-5; D unclear. V was pared by 0 bases and J by 7 bases, with 8 bases between. CDR3 size: 13 residues. Germline values: CDR1 SGHTS, CDR2 YDEGEE.

This sequence joins TRBV18 and TRBJ2-1; D gene unclear. This CDR3 is built from 14 residues. The germline gives CDR1 KGHSH, CDR2 LQKENI. Trimming removed 0 bases from V and 6 bases from J, with 9 bases in between. The chain's CDR3 is CASSPPVLTNEQFF. In DNA form, the CDR3 reads TGTGCCAGCTCACCACCGGTCCTCACCAATGAGCAGTTCTTC.

This chain links TRBV11-2 with TRBJ2-3; 8 bases agree with TRBD1. The CDR3 consists of 17 residues. V trimming: 0 bases; J trimming: 1 base; junction bases outside the gene matches: 6. Germline V gives CDR1 SGHAT, CDR2 FQNNGV. The CDR3 region is CASSLDQGAAGTDTQYF. In DNA form, the CDR3 reads TGTGCCAGCAGCTTAGACCAGGGGGCAGCGGGCACAGATACGCAGTATTTT.

The V gene is TRBV7-9, the J gene TRBJ2-2; 9 positions match TRBD1. The CDR3 covers 15 residues. Per the germline V gene, CDR1 is SEHNR and CDR2 is FQNEAQ (reference sequence). Trimming at V came to 3 bases and at J to 8 bases, leaving 7 bases not matched to a gene. CDR3 in amino acids: CASSFRTGAEGELFF. DNA for the CDR3: TGTGCCAGCAGCTTCCGGACAGGGGCTGAAGGGGAGCTGTTTTTT.